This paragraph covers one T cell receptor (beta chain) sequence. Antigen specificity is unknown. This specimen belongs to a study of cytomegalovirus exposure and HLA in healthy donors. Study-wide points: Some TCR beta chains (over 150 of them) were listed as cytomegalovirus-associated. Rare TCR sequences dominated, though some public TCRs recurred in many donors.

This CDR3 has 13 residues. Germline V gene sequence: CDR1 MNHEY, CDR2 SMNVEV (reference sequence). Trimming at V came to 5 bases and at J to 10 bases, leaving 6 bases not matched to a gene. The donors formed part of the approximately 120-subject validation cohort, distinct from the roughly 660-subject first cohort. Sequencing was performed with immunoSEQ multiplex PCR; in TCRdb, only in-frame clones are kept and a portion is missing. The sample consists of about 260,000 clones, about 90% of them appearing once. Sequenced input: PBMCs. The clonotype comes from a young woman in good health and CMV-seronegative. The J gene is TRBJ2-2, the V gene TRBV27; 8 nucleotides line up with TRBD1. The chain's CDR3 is CASSLLQGVELFF. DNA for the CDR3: TGTGCCAGCAGTCTATTACAGGGGGTGGAGCTGTTTTTT.